These 26 T cell receptor beta chains originate from one sample sequenced in a study of OX40 agonist ivuxolimab in advanced cancers. The library came from the immunoSEQ multiplex PCR assay. Imported from immuneACCESS, the table was reduced by TCRdb to in-frame sequences with V and J called. These copies leave out some clones; in studies compared against another copy, an unresolved V gene accounts for under half, and the cause of the remainder is not known. Present in this sample are tens of thousands of clones, approximately 93% of which were seen just once. About 6.6% of the sample comes from the top ten. Sequenced material: CD4+ or CD8+ T cells sorted from blood, taken in a trial of the OX40 agonist ivuxolimab. The receptors derive from an adult with an advanced solid tumor such as melanoma, head and neck, liver or kidney cancer.

This clone was picked up a small number of times. The V and J genes are TRBV5-8 and TRBJ1-5; 7 positions agree with TRBD1. This CDR3 has 15 residues. The J segment lost 2 bases and the V segment lost 4 bases, leaving 6 bases of the junction unmatched. The germline V gene has CDR1 SGHTS and CDR2 YDEGEE. The CDR3 sequence is CASSHTGVGNQPQHF. CDR3 DNA sequence: TGTGCCAGCAGCCACACAGGGGTGGGCAATCAGCCCCAGCATTTT. The whole variable domain, remainder taken from reference TRBV5-8 and TRBJ1-5, is EAGVTQSPTHLIKTRGQQATLRCSPISGHTSVYWYQQALGLGLQFLLWYDEGEERNRGNFPPRFSGRQFPNYSSELNVNALELEDSALYLCASSHTGVGNQPQHFGDGTRLSIL.

The chain recombines TRBV27 with TRBJ1-1; 7 nucleotides agree with TRBD1. V trimming: 6 bases; J trimming: 5 bases; junction bases outside the gene matches: 9. This CDR3 has 14 amino acids. Germline CDR1 is MNHEY and CDR2 is SMNVEV (reference sequence). The CDR3 region has the DNA TGTGCCAGCAGCCCGTTCAGGGGGGGGACTGAAGCTTTCTTT. Translated, it gives CASSPFRGGTEAFF.

The chain carries TRBV6-5 and TRBJ2-4; TRBD1 is a possible D gene (6 bases). Germline CDR1 and CDR2: MNHEY and SVGAGI. The CDR3 contains 14 residues. V was shortened by 4 bases and J by 4 bases, with 11 bases between the two germline ends. CDR3 bases: TGTGCCAGCAGTTCAACAACAGGGAAAAACATTCAGTACTTC. Translating gives CASSSTTGKNIQYF.

The chain joins TRBV5-6 to TRBJ2-5; 10 bases fit TRBD1. Germline CDR1 SGHDT, CDR2 YYEEEE. Germline trimming cut 2 bases from V and 4 bases from J; bases unmatched to any gene: 2. CDR3 size: 14 residues. In DNA, the CDR3 is TGTGCCAGCAGCTTTGGGACAGGGGCAGAGACCCAGTACTTC. It codes for CASSFGTGAETQYF. Based on the CDR3 plus reference TRBV5-6 and TRBJ2-5, the full variable domain is DAGVTQSPTHLIKTRGQQVTLRCSPKSGHDTVSWYQQALGQGPQFIFQYYEEEERQRGNFPDRFSGHQFPNYSSELNVNALLLGDSALYLCASSFGTGAETQYFGPGTRLLVL.

This chain connects TRBV27 to TRBJ2-1; 8 bases are a match to TRBD1. V dropped 2 bases and J dropped 4; count of bases not matched to a gene: 4. The CDR3 is made up of 15 amino acids. The germline V gene has CDR1 MNHEY and CDR2 SMNVEV (reference sequence). The CDR3 coding sequence is TGTGCCAGCAGTTTAGCAGGGGGCCTTTACAATGAGCAGTTCTTC. Translated, it gives CASSLAGGLYNEQFF.

The gene calls are TRBV7-6 and TRBJ1-5; the D gene is possibly TRBD1 (5 bases). CDR3 length equals 18 residues. Germline CDR1 reads SGHVS; CDR2 reads FNYEAQ. Deletions cut 5 bases from V and 0 bases from J, with 20 bases between. Written as DNA, the CDR3 is TGTGCCAGCAGCCAAGACCCTCAGGGAAGATTTAGCAATCAGCCCCAGCATTTT. Translation gives CASSQDPQGRFSNQPQHF.

The chain uses TRBV10-1 and TRBJ2-5; possibly TRBD1 for D (5 bases). The CDR3 covers 12 residues. CDR1 is WNHNN, CDR2 SYGVQD, per germline (reference sequence). V lost 3 bases, J lost 5 bases, and 7 bases lay in between. The CDR3 DNA follows: TGCGCCAGCAGTGACAGGGTTGAGACCCAGTACTTC. Translating it yields CASSDRVETQYF.

This clone has just one count. The rearrangement uses TRBV10-2 and TRBJ2-3; weak D call: TRBD1 (6 bases). Per the germline V gene, CDR1 is WSHSY and CDR2 is SAAADI. Trimming took off 6 bases at V and 3 bases at J, with 10 bases between the two ends. This CDR3 spans 13 amino acids. CDR3 in DNA: TGCGCCAGCAGGGCCCAGGGGACAGATACGCAGTATTTT. Its protein product is CASRAQGTDTQYF.

This chain links TRBV30 with TRBJ1-2; TRBD1 matches at 7 bases. Germline CDR1 reads GTSNPN; CDR2 reads SVGIG (reference sequence). This CDR3 contains 16 residues. The V and J ends lost 1 base and 3 bases, in that order; junction bases with no gene match: 11. CDR3 protein: CAWSDYPRQGHYGYTF. As DNA, the CDR3 is TGTGCCTGGAGTGATTATCCCCGACAGGGTCACTATGGCTACACCTTC.

The J gene is TRBJ2-1, the V gene TRBV7-3, with D perhaps matching TRBD1 or TRBD2 (5 bases each). V shed 1 base and J shed 7 bases, with 14 bases lying between them. Germline V gene data show CDR1 as SGHTA and CDR2 as FQGTGA. This CDR3 contains 15 residues. The CDR3 here is CASSLRGYPNNEQFF. The CDR3 region has the DNA TGTGCCAGCAGCTTAAGGGGGTACCCCAATAATGAGCAGTTCTTC.

The table lists this clone with a count of one. This chain links TRBV27 with TRBJ2-7; 7 nucleotides line up with TRBD1. After removal of 5 bases from V and 2 bases from J, the junction contained 6 bases not matched to a gene. This CDR3 region has 14 residues. CDR1 is MNHEY and CDR2 is SMNVEV in the germline V gene (reference sequence). CDR3 DNA sequence: TGTGCCAGCAGTGACCGGGGACAGACCTACGAGCAGTACTTC. The encoded protein is CASSDRGQTYEQYF.

The gene calls are TRBV6-1 and TRBJ2-7; D is uncertain. The CDR3 contains 10 residues. CDR1 and CDR2 (germline): MNHNS, SASEGT. V was shortened by 5 bases and J by 4 bases, with 3 bases between the two germline ends. CDR3 nucleotides: TGTGCCAGCAGTAATTACGAGCAGTACTTC. As protein: CASSNYEQYF.

The chain recombines TRBV27 with TRBJ2-2; the match to TRBD1 covers 10 bases. Per the germline V gene, CDR1 is MNHEY and CDR2 is SMNVEV (reference sequence). Trimming at V came to 4 bases and at J to 3 bases, leaving 8 bases not matched to a gene. This CDR3 is 17 amino acids long. CDR3 region: CASSSSAGTGDTGELFF. CDR3 coding DNA: TGTGCCAGCAGTTCGTCAGCGGGGACAGGGGACACCGGGGAGCTGTTTTTT.

This rearrangement joins TRBV7-3 to TRBJ2-2; TRBD2 aligns across 10 bases. CDR3 size: 19 residues. V trimming: 1 base; J trimming: 1 base; junction bases outside the gene matches: 9. Germline CDR1 SGHTA, CDR2 FQGTGA. The CDR3: CASSLRGLAGVLNTGELFF. The CDR3 bases are TGTGCCAGCAGCTTAAGAGGGCTAGCGGGAGTCCTGAACACCGGGGAGCTGTTTTTT.

The V gene is TRBV6-5, the J gene TRBJ1-2; 9 bases map to TRBD1. Germline CDR1 and CDR2: MNHEY and SVGAGI. V gave up 0 bases and J gave up 7 bases; unmatched junction bases: 3. This CDR3 has 14 amino acids. The CDR3 nucleotides read TGTGCCAGCAGTTACTCCGGGACAGGGTCTGGCTACACCTTC. Translating it yields CASSYSGTGSGYTF.

The genes are TRBV7-2 and TRBJ1-2, with TRBD1 as a possible D gene (5 bases). The CDR3 runs 16 residues. Germline lookup yields CDR1 SGHTA and CDR2 FQGNSA. V dropped 0 bases and J dropped 8 bases, with 19 bases sitting between them. The CDR3 region has the DNA TGTGCCAGCAGCTTAGCCGGAGATAACAGGAAGGAGGGCTACACCTTC. This translates into CASSLAGDNRKEGYTF.

The chain is built from TRBV5-4 and TRBJ2-7; 9 bases are shared with TRBD2. The CDR3 sequence is 16 residues long. Trimming at V came to 2 bases and at J to 1 base, leaving 7 bases not matched to a gene. CDR1 and CDR2 from the germline V gene are SGHNT and YYREEE (reference sequence). DNA of the CDR3: TGTGCCAGCAGCTTTGCGGGGGGGGGTATTTCCTACGAGCAGTACTTC. As protein: CASSFAGGGISYEQYF.

This clone occurred a few times. The rearrangement uses TRBV19 and TRBJ2-1; D tentatively fits TRBD1 or TRBD2 (5 bases each). Germline V gives CDR1 LNHDA, CDR2 SQIVND (reference sequence). This CDR3 is 14 amino acids long. V lost 4 bases to trimming and J lost 3 bases, with 10 bases between them. CDR3 residues: CASSKWDLYNEQFF. In DNA, the CDR3 is TGTGCCAGTAGTAAGTGGGACCTCTACAATGAGCAGTTCTTC.

The V call is TRBV7-2, the J call TRBJ1-1, with D possibly matching TRBD1 (6 bases). This CDR3 spans 16 amino acids. Germline V CDR1 and CDR2: SGHTA, FQGNSA. Trimming stripped 2 bases from V and 1 base from J, with 14 bases between. The CDR3 sequence: CASSLLRGVANTEAFF. The CDR3 coding sequence is TGTGCCAGCAGCTTATTAAGGGGGGTTGCGAACACTGAAGCTTTCTTT.

This clone was counted many times. The chain couples TRBV6-1 to TRBJ1-1, with TRBD1 as a possible D gene (6 bases). Germline CDR1 is MNHNS and CDR2 is SASEGT. Trimming stripped 3 bases from V and 5 bases from J, with 13 bases between. The CDR3 sequence is 14 residues long. This chain's CDR3 is CASSDSGENTEAFF. DNA of the CDR3: TGTGCCAGCAGTGACTCAGGGGAAAATACTGAAGCTTTCTTT.

This chain uses TRBV28 with TRBJ1-2; 11 bases line up with TRBD1. J gave up 5 bases and V 5 bases, and 7 bases lay outside the gene matches. Per germline, CDR1 MDHEN and CDR2 SYDVKM. The CDR3 is 15 amino acids. The CDR3 nucleotides read TGTGCCAGCAGTCCCGGGACAGGGGGTTTATATGGCTACACCTTC. Residues: CASSPGTGGLYGYTF.

V usage is TRBV12-5 and J usage is TRBJ1-5; tentative D call: TRBD1 (6 bases). CDR3 size: 15 residues. Germline V gene sequence: CDR1 LGHNT, CDR2 FRNRAP. V was cut by 5 bases and J by 5 bases, with 16 bases left in between. The chain's CDR3 is CASGRDRSHHQPQHF. As DNA, the CDR3 is TGTGCTAGTGGTCGCGACAGGTCCCATCATCAGCCCCAGCATTTT.

This chain links TRBV5-6 with TRBJ2-1, with D perhaps matching TRBD2 (6 bases). Between the trimmed V and J ends, which lost 2 bases and 9 bases, there was a span of 18 bases. CDR1 and CDR2 (germline): SGHDT, YYEEEE. The CDR3 is made up of 15 amino acids. The CDR3 coding sequence is TGTGCCAGCAGCTTAGGAGGGCAGGGTGAAGTTGAGCAGTTCTTC. Translating gives CASSLGGQGEVEQFF.

The genes are TRBV27 and TRBJ2-5, with D tentatively TRBD2 (7 bases). The J call may be incorrect, as the DNA end agrees better with TRBJ2-7. The CDR3 contains 13 residues. The germline V gene encodes CDR1 MNHEY and CDR2 SMNVEV (reference sequence). CDR3 in amino acids: CASIGGGANEQYF. The CDR3 coding sequence is TGTGCCAGCATAGGGGGGGGCGCCAACGAGCAGTACTTC.

The chain recombines TRBV5-1 with TRBJ1-1, with TRBD1 identical over 7 bases. This CDR3 is 14 amino acids long. Germline V lookup: CDR1 SGHRS, CDR2 YFSETQ. With 2 bases clipped from V and 1 base from J, the junction kept 2 bases outside the gene matches. The CDR3 sequence is CASSLRQGNTEAFF. The CDR3 DNA follows: TGCGCCAGCAGCTTACGACAGGGGAACACTGAAGCTTTCTTT.

V is TRBV4-2 and J is TRBJ2-7, with D perhaps matching TRBD2 (6 bases). V lost 3 bases and J 7 bases, leaving 13 bases between the germline ends. Germline CDR1 LGHNA, CDR2 YNFKEQ. This CDR3 contains 13 residues. The CDR3 coding sequence is TGTGCCAGCAGCCACGGCGGGGCTTGGGAGCAGTACTTC. Protein sequence: CASSHGGAWEQYF.